A selection of T cell receptor beta chains follows, all from one sample in a study of T cell changes during pregnancy in multiple sclerosis. Profiled with immunoSEQ multiplex PCR; TCRdb holds only in-frame clones, not every one. Here the sample spans some 110,000 clones, roughly 90% being singletons. Sequencing was performed on peripheral blood, taken in the third trimester of pregnancy. These receptors came from a female donor with multiple sclerosis, enrolled in a pregnancy study. The CDR3 runs from the conserved cysteine through the conserved F or W. The D gene is left open where the match is weak. Size tells how often a clone was seen (once, few, many) or the class of an expanded clone, and some rows leave it out.

V: TRBV15
size: .
J: TRBJ1-5
D: .
CDR3: CATSRDFPRDQPQHF
DNA: TGTGCCACCAGCAGAGATTTCCCACGGGATCAGCCCCAGCATTTT

V: TRBV19
size: .
J: TRBJ1-5
D: .
CDR3: CASSIDGRGYQPQHF
DNA: TGTGCCAGTAGTATAGACGGCAGGGGCTATCAGCCCCAGCATTTT

V: TRBV10-3
size: .
J: TRBJ1-3
D: .
CDR3: CAIGGSSASGNTIYF
DNA: TGTGCCATCGGGGGGAGCTCTGCCTCTGGAAACACCATATATTTT

V: TRBV15
size: .
J: TRBJ1-5
D: .
CDR3: CATSVDLLGGQPQHF
DNA: TGTGCCACCAGCGTAGACCTCCTCGGGGGACAGCCCCAGCATTTT

V: TRBV6-1
size: once
J: TRBJ2-3
D: .
CDR3: CASSERNRVADTQYF
DNA: TGTGCCAGCAGTGAACGCAACAGGGTAGCCGATACGCAGTATTTT

V: TRBV5-1
size: .
J: TRBJ2-1
D: .
CDR3: CASSLAVDSEQFF
DNA: TGCGCCAGCAGCTTGGCCGTGGATAGCGAGCAGTTCTTC

V: TRBV18
size: .
J: TRBJ2-1
D: TRBD2
CDR3: CASSPPAGVYNEQFF
DNA: TGTGCCAGCTCACCACCAGCGGGGGTTTACAATGAGCAGTTCTTC

V: TRBV30
size: .
J: TRBJ2-7
D: TRBD1
CDR3: CAWTPPDRLYEQYF
DNA: TGTGCCTGGACCCCTCCGGACAGGCTCTACGAGCAGTACTTC

V: TRBV10-3
size: .
J: TRBJ1-1
D: .
CDR3: CAISEGVASAFF
DNA: TGTGCCATCAGTGAAGGGGTGGCGTCTGCTTTCTTT

V: TRBV28
size: .
J: TRBJ1-4
D: .
CDR3: CASSPGYEKLFF
DNA: TGTGCCAGCAGTCCCGGGTATGAAAAACTGTTTTTT

V: TRBV6-1
size: .
J: TRBJ1-1
D: .
CDR3: CASSETPWPEAFF
DNA: TGTGCCAGCAGTGAAACCCCTTGGCCCGAAGCTTTCTTT

V: TRBV9
size: .
J: TRBJ2-3
D: TRBD2
CDR3: CASSVVPGGGNTDTQYF
DNA: TGTGCCAGCAGCGTAGTTCCGGGGGGGGGAAACACAGATACGCAGTATTTT

V: TRBV6-1
size: .
J: TRBJ2-3
D: TRBD1
CDR3: CASSGWQGAGDTQYF
DNA: TGTGCCAGCAGTGGCTGGCAGGGGGCAGGAGATACGCAGTATTTT

V: TRBV7-3
size: .
J: TRBJ1-1
D: TRBD1
CDR3: CASSAQPWTGNTEAFF
DNA: TGTGCCAGCAGCGCCCAACCATGGACAGGAAACACTGAAGCTTTCTTT

V: TRBV6-1
size: .
J: TRBJ2-3
D: .
CDR3: CASSEAGHHTDTQYF
DNA: TGTGCCAGCAGTGAAGCCGGACATCACACAGATACGCAGTATTTT

V: TRBV19
size: .
J: TRBJ2-5
D: TRBD1
CDR3: CASSNRGTGSGETQYF
DNA: TGTGCCAGTAGTAATCGTGGGACAGGGTCGGGGGAGACCCAGTACTTC

V: TRBV6-1
size: .
J: TRBJ1-5
D: TRBD1
CDR3: CASSEKGTGATLSNQPQHF
DNA: TGTGCCAGCAGTGAAAAAGGGACAGGGGCCACCCTTAGCAATCAGCCCCAGCATTTT

V: TRBV7-9
size: .
J: TRBJ1-1
D: .
CDR3: CASSLTQTANTEAFF
DNA: TGTGCCAGCAGCTTAACTCAAACAGCGAACACTGAAGCTTTCTTT

V: TRBV27
size: .
J: TRBJ2-7
D: TRBD1
CDR3: CASSCGPGQGCLEQYF
DNA: TGTGCCAGCAGTTGTGGACCGGGACAGGGTTGCTTGGAGCAGTACTTC

V: TRBV4-1
size: .
J: TRBJ1-1
D: .
CDR3: CASSQVSMVRGGDTEAFF
DNA: TGCGCCAGCAGCCAAGTCAGTATGGTGAGGGGAGGAGACACTGAAGCTTTCTTT

V: TRBV18
size: .
J: TRBJ2-2
D: .
CDR3: CASSPRTQDGELFF
DNA: TGTGCCAGCTCACCCCGAACACAAGACGGGGAGCTGTTTTTT

V: TRBV7-2
size: .
J: TRBJ2-3
D: .
CDR3: CASSGGGFRFTDTQYF
DNA: TGTGCCAGCAGCGGAGGAGGGTTCCGATTCACAGATACGCAGTATTTT

V: TRBV11-3
size: once
J: TRBJ2-1
D: .
CDR3: CASSLSAGGSYNEQFF
DNA: TGTGCCAGCAGCTTGAGTGCGGGCGGCTCCTACAATGAGCAGTTCTTC

V: TRBV11-2
size: .
J: TRBJ1-2
D: TRBD1
CDR3: CASSPIWTGGSYGYTF
DNA: TGTGCCAGCAGCCCCATCTGGACAGGTGGCTCCTATGGCTACACCTTC

V: TRBV27
size: .
J: TRBJ1-2
D: .
CDR3: CASSLSGTGIYGYTF
DNA: TGTGCCAGCAGTTTATCGGGTACAGGAATATATGGCTACACCTTC

V: TRBV28
size: .
J: TRBJ1-5
D: TRBD1
CDR3: CASSLWDRGMIGSNQPQHF
DNA: TGTGCCAGCAGTTTATGGGACAGGGGAATGATCGGTAGCAATCAGCCCCAGCATTTT

V: TRBV5-4
size: .
J: TRBJ2-1
D: .
CDR3: CASSAEGPTGNEQFF
DNA: TGTGCCAGCAGCGCGGAGGGACCCACGGGAAATGAGCAGTTCTTC

V: TRBV9
size: .
J: TRBJ1-1
D: .
CDR3: CASNHGPVARENTEAFF
DNA: TGTGCCAGCAACCATGGACCCGTGGCGAGGGAAAACACTGAAGCTTTCTTT

V: TRBV2
size: .
J: TRBJ2-7
D: TRBD2
CDR3: CARGVAGSSYEQYF
DNA: TGTGCCAGGGGGGTAGCGGGGAGCTCCTACGAGCAGTACTTC

V: TRBV10-1
size: .
J: TRBJ2-3
D: .
CDR3: CASSESGALPDTQYF
DNA: TGCGCCAGCAGTGAGTCTGGGGCCCTCCCAGATACGCAGTATTTT

V: TRBV4-2
size: .
J: TRBJ2-5
D: .
CDR3: CASSQGVVGGRESETQYF
DNA: TGTGCCAGCAGCCAAGGTGTGGTGGGGGGGCGAGAATCGGAGACCCAGTACTTC

V: TRBV19
size: .
J: TRBJ1-1
D: .
CDR3: CASSIGLSEAFF
DNA: TGTGCCAGTAGTATAGGTCTCTCTGAAGCTTTCTTT

V: TRBV6-6
size: .
J: TRBJ1-1
D: .
CDR3: CASSSQGTPSPEAFF
DNA: TGTGCCAGCAGTTCCCAAGGGACACCTTCACCTGAAGCTTTCTTT

V: TRBV7-9
size: .
J: TRBJ2-3
D: .
CDR3: CASSLLRRTDTQYF
DNA: TGTGCCAGCAGCTTACTAAGGCGGACAGATACGCAGTATTTT